This T cell receptor (beta chain) was identified during a study of shared clonotypes between healthy human individuals. Measured with immunoSEQ multiplex PCR; TCRdb has only the in-frame clones, and not every one. The sample consists of roughly 2.4 million clones, approximately 95% of them appearing once. The TCR originated in a young man in good health. Sequenced sample: naive CD4+ T cells sorted from blood. As for subset: CD45RA+ positively selected.

DNA for the CDR3: TGTGCCAGCAGCACTAATAGCGGGGAGGGGGCAGATACGCAGTATTTT. Translated: CASSTNSGEGADTQYF. The gene calls are TRBV9 and TRBJ2-3; TRBD2 matches at 8 bases. The J segment lost 4 bases and the V segment lost 4 bases, leaving 11 bases of the junction unmatched. This CDR3 region has 16 residues. Germline V gene lookup returns CDR1 SGDLS and CDR2 YYNGEE. Filled out from reference TRBV9 and TRBJ2-3, the complete variable domain reads DSGVTQTPKHLITATGQRVTLRCSPRSGDLSVYWYQQSLDQGLQFLIQYYNGEERAKGNILERFSAQQFPDLHSELNLSSLELGDSALYFCASSTNSGEGADTQYFGPGTRLTVL.